Shown below are 10 T cell receptor beta chains from a single sample sequenced in a study of blood T cell repertoires in COVID-19. The method was immunoSEQ multiplex PCR; TCRdb's version includes in-frame clones alone and lacks a portion of them. The sample lists roughly 150,000 clones; about 85% were seen once. The specimen sequenced was peripheral blood. These TCRs come from a man between 65 and 80 years old who had recovered from COVID-19.

The V gene is TRBV2, the J gene TRBJ2-7; the match to TRBD1 covers 9 bases. The CDR3 runs to 14 residues. The J segment lost 2 bases and the V segment lost 3 bases, leaving 2 bases of the junction unmatched. CDR1 is SNHLY, CDR2 FYNNEI, per germline. The CDR3 reads CASSDGQGTYEQYF. CDR3 nucleotides: TGTGCCAGCAGTGACGGACAGGGGACCTACGAGCAGTACTTC.

The chain has TRBV27 and TRBJ1-2; tentatively, D is TRBD1 (6 bases). The CDR3 covers 20 residues. Germline V CDR1 and CDR2: MNHEY, SMNVEV (reference sequence). Between the trimmed V and J ends, which lost 0 bases and 1 base, there was a span of 24 bases. The CDR3 region has the DNA TGTGCCAGCAGTTTATCCCCGTCCCCGACAGGCGATCGGGGTAACTATGGCTACACCTTC. It specifies CASSLSPSPTGDRGNYGYTF.

This clone appeared a single time. This chain connects TRBV6-2 or TRBV6-3 to TRBJ2-3; possible D gene TRBD2, 5 bases. The CDR3 runs 17 residues. CDR1 is MNHEY and CDR2 is SVGEGT in the germline V gene. V was trimmed by 2 bases and J by 2 bases, leaving 17 bases between them. The CDR3 loop reads CASSYITRSGYTDTQYF. The DNA for the CDR3 is TGTGCCAGCAGTTACATCACTAGGAGTGGGTACACAGATACGCAGTATTTT.

This clone was counted only a few times. The chain employs TRBV6-5 and TRBJ2-6; possible D gene TRBD2, 5 bases. Germline V gives CDR1 MNHEY, CDR2 SVGAGI. This CDR3 is 15 amino acids long. The ends were cut back, 4 bases at V and 3 bases at J, with 10 bases in the middle. CDR3: CASSFSGIGANVLTF. The CDR3 bases are TGTGCCAGCAGTTTTTCGGGGATTGGGGCCAACGTCCTGACTTTC.

The chain links TRBV4-2 to TRBJ2-1; 7 bases are shared with TRBD2. CDR3 length: 19 residues. CDR1 and CDR2 (germline): LGHNA, YNFKEQ. V was pared by 0 bases and J by 4 bases, with 15 bases of the junction left unmatched. The CDR3 sequence: CASSQDNLKGQLAYNEQFF. CDR3 coding DNA: TGTGCCAGCAGCCAAGATAATCTTAAGGGTCAACTAGCGTACAATGAGCAGTTCTTC.

This chain joins TRBV6-5 and TRBJ2-1; 7 positions agree with TRBD2. The CDR3 runs to 13 residues. The germline CDR1 and CDR2 sequences are MNHEY and SVGAGI. Trimming at V came to 6 bases and at J to 8 bases, leaving 7 bases not matched to a gene. Here the CDR3 reads CASSRGRGDEQFF. The CDR3 region has the DNA TGTGCCAGCAGCCGCGGGAGAGGGGATGAGCAGTTCTTC.

The rearrangement joins TRBV6-5 to TRBJ2-7; 8 positions match TRBD2. V gave up 4 bases and J gave up 6 bases; unmatched junction bases: 5. The CDR3 contains 13 residues. Germline lookup yields CDR1 MNHEY and CDR2 SVGAGI. The CDR3 DNA sequence: TGTGCCAGCAGTTCAGCGGGGGCTGCCGAGCAGTACTTC. Residues: CASSSAGAAEQYF.

CDR3 sequence reads: CASSLLTDAAKNIQYF. CDR3 DNA sequence: TGTGCCAGCAGTTTATTGACAGATGCGGCCAAAAACATTCAGTACTTC. The chain is built from TRBV28 and TRBJ2-4; the D gene is possibly TRBD1 (5 bases). Between the trimmed V and J ends, which lost 1 base and 1 base, there was a span of 11 bases. Germline-derived CDR1 and CDR2 are MDHEN and SYDVKM. The CDR3 consists of 16 residues. Full variable domain (missing parts from reference TRBV28 and TRBJ2-4): DVKVTQSSRYLVKRTGEKVFLECVQDMDHENMFWYRQDPGLGLRLIYFSYDVKMKEKGDIPEGYSVSREKKERFSLILESASTNQTSMYLCASSLLTDAAKNIQYFGAGTRLSVL.

This CDR3 reads CASSYSYGTANSPLHF. The CDR3 DNA is TGTGCCAGCAGTTACTCGTATGGGACAGCTAATTCACCCCTCCACTTT. The rearrangement uses TRBV6-5 and TRBJ1-6; 7 bases map to TRBD1. Per the germline V gene, CDR1 is MNHEY and CDR2 is SVGAGI. Germline trimming cut 0 bases from V and 6 bases from J; bases unmatched to any gene: 5. This CDR3 is built from 16 residues.

This clone was found a few times. This chain links TRBV7-3 with TRBJ2-5; 12 bases are a match to TRBD2. V gave up 4 bases and J gave up 4 bases; unmatched junction bases: 1. Germline CDR1 and CDR2: SGHTA and FQGTGA. CDR3 length: 14 amino acids. CDR3 bases: TGTGCCAGCAGCTCGGGACTAGCGGGAGAGACCCAGTACTTC. Translating it yields CASSSGLAGETQYF.